This entry describes one T cell receptor (beta chain). The data belong to a study of regulatory T cells in long-lasting Graves disease. The CDR3 spans 15 residues. V was clipped by 6 bases and J by 4 bases, with 15 bases between them. Germline lookup yields CDR1 LNHDA and CDR2 SQIVND (reference sequence). Both iRepertoire HTBI primers and Arm-PCR of CDR3 regions were used to build the TCR beta libraries. TCRdb recomputed calls from the multiplex PCR reads with MiXCR, one row per CDR3 protein. Of some 250,000 distinct CDR3 sequences listed, just over 20% are singletons. The time point denotes: newly diagnosed GD, antithyroid drugs for less than 3 months. The TCR library was prepared using RNA isolated from PBMCs. Patient provenance is recorded as an endocrinology department in Xi'an, China.

Sample: peripheral blood mononuclear cells (PBMCs), taken at new diagnosis, from a patient treated with antithyroid drugs. This TCR came from a female donor with Graves disease. V and J are TRBV19 and TRBJ2-2, with D maybe TRBD2 (5 bases). CDR3 amino acids: CASSSGMGLTGELFF. In DNA form, the CDR3 reads TGTGCCAGTAGCTCCGGGATGGGCCTCACCGGGGAGCTGTTTTTT.